Following are 10 T cell receptor beta chains from one sample sequenced in a study of read filtering for tumor transcriptome and immune sequencing. From around 440 ng of RNA, a library with molecular barcoded alpha/delta and beta/gamma adaptors was made. Using its own MiXCR run on the reads, TCRdb lists one record per CDR3 protein. The data show 49,000 or so distinct CDR3 sequences, less than 15% seen once. The sequenced material came from a population of CD138-negative cells sorted from bone marrow. All receptors derive from a donor at least 40 years old with multiple myeloma.

This clonotype occurred many times. The rearrangement uses TRBV2 and TRBJ2-3; TRBD2 matches 8 bases. V shed 5 bases and J 1 base; nucleotides not matched to a gene: 2. Looked up from germline, CDR1 is SNHLY and CDR2 is FYNNEI. This CDR3 spans 14 amino acids. This CDR3 reads CASSKTSGTDTQYF. The DNA for the CDR3 is TGTGCCAGCAGTAAGACTAGCGGCACAGATACGCAGTATTTT.

To note about this clonotype: This clone may be a read error of a much larger clone one base away. CDR3 sequence reads: CSARHPGDSYNEQFF. In DNA form, the CDR3 reads TGCAGTGCTAGACATCCAGGGGACTCCTACAATGAGCAGTTCTTC. The chain recombines TRBV20-1 with TRBJ2-1; maybe TRBD1 (6 bases). Per the germline V gene, CDR1 is DFQATT and CDR2 is SNEGSKA (reference sequence). With 2 bases removed from V and 0 bases from J, the gap between germline ends came to 11 bases. The CDR3 spans 15 residues.

This clonotype was seen ten or more times. The V and J genes are TRBV5-1 and TRBJ2-1; no clear D gene. The CDR3 has 16 amino acids. Germline CDR1 reads SGHRS; CDR2 reads YFSETQ. Trimming removed 3 bases from V and 0 bases from J, with 13 bases in between. The chain's CDR3 is CASSSGQVGSYNEQFF. CDR3 in DNA: TGCGCCAGCAGCTCTGGGCAGGTTGGCTCCTACAATGAGCAGTTCTTC. The complete variable domain, with remaining parts taken from reference TRBV5-1 and TRBJ2-1, reads KAGVTQTPRYLIKTRGQQVTLSCSPISGHRSVSWYQQTPGQGLQFLFEYFSETQRNKGNFPGRFSGRQFSNSRSEMNVSTLELGDSALYLCASSSGQVGSYNEQFFGPGTRLTVL.

This clonotype was found many times. The chain carries TRBV28 and TRBJ2-3, with D tentatively TRBD2 (6 bases). V dropped 4 bases and J dropped 2 bases, with 16 bases sitting between them. CDR3 length equals 16 residues. Per germline, CDR1 MDHEN and CDR2 SYDVKM. The DNA for the CDR3 is TGTGCCAGCAGTTCTTCCGGGACTGCATCCACAGATACGCAGTATTTT. Its translation is CASSSSGTASTDTQYF.

In this sample, this clonotype turned up many times. V usage is TRBV20-1 and J usage is TRBJ2-1; no clear D. There are 13 residues in the CDR3. V shed 3 bases and J shed 8 bases, with 14 bases lying between them. Looked up from germline, CDR1 is DFQATT and CDR2 is SNEGSKA (reference sequence). The CDR3 sequence is CSASRVSRDEQFF. CDR3 nucleotide sequence: TGCAGTGCTAGTAGAGTGTCGCGCGATGAGCAGTTCTTC.

Many counts were recorded for this clonotype. The chain couples TRBV20-1 to TRBJ2-1; TRBD2 is a possible D gene (7 bases). Trimming removed 0 bases from V and 8 bases from J, with 17 bases in between. This CDR3 has 15 amino acids. Germline V gives CDR1 DFQATT, CDR2 SNEGSKA (reference sequence). CDR3 loop: CSARDQGGGSYEQFF. For the CDR3, the DNA is TGCAGTGCTAGAGACCAAGGGGGAGGGAGTTATGAGCAGTTCTTC.

This clonotype has ten or more counts. The gene calls are TRBV24-1 and TRBJ2-6; 9 bases match TRBD1. Germline V gives CDR1 KGHDR, CDR2 SFDVKD. The CDR3 extends over 16 amino acids. V trimming: 9 bases; J trimming: 1 base; junction bases outside the gene matches: 6. In DNA, the CDR3 is TGTGCCACCGGGGGACAGGGTGAGTCTGGGGCCAACGTCCTGACTTTC. It specifies CATGGQGESGANVLTF.

This clonotype has ten or more counts. This chain joins TRBV20-1 and TRBJ2-3; the match to TRBD2 covers 11 bases. This CDR3 comprises 17 residues. Germline V gene data show CDR1 as DFQATT and CDR2 as SNEGSKA (reference sequence). Trimming at V came to 6 bases and at J to 1 base, leaving 12 bases not matched to a gene. CDR3 sequence (DNA): TGCAGTGCCCAGACTAGCGGGACCCGAATTCGCACAGATACGCAGTATTTT. Amino acids: CSAQTSGTRIRTDTQYF.

This clonotype was observed many times. J is TRBJ2-1 and V is TRBV6-6; D uncertain. CDR1 is MNHNY and CDR2 is SVGAGI in the germline V gene (reference sequence). Trimming cost V 7 bases and J 9 bases, with 13 bases left between them. This CDR3 contains 12 residues. In nucleotides, the CDR3 is TGTGCCAGCACCATAAGTGTTAGTGAGCAGTTCTTC. The encoded protein is CASTISVSEQFF.

This clonotype was counted ten times or more. The chain couples TRBV7-8 to TRBJ2-5, with TRBD2 matching 8 bases. The V gene end was trimmed by 0 bases and the J gene end by 7 bases; junction bases not matched to a gene: 10. The length of the CDR3 is 16 residues. Germline V gives CDR1 SGHVS, CDR2 FQNEAQ. CDR3 in DNA: TGTGCCAGCAGCTTAGCCCTGGGCCCGGCGGGGGGGACCCAGTACTTC. It codes for CASSLALGPAGGTQYF.